Following are 8 T cell receptor beta chains from one sample sequenced in a study of human T cells and chemical hapten exposure. Each CDR3 protein gets one entry after TCRdb re-called the RACE reads with MiXCR. The data hold about 85,000 distinct CDR3 sequences, with 11% observed a single time. Sample time point: patch test 2, 6 weeks after DPC sensitization. Described treatment: therapeutic diphenylcyclopropenone sensitization with weekly scalp DPC. The sample was whole blood, taken in connection with sensitization to the hapten diphenylcyclopropenone (DPC). Source of these receptors: a man younger than 35 with alopecia areata. Some clones in this sample may be carry-over from other donors' samples.

This clonotype was observed at least ten times. This chain links TRBV4-3 with TRBJ1-1; D is undetermined. The CDR3 runs to 15 residues. Germline lookup yields CDR1 LGHNA and CDR2 YSLEER. Trimming shortened V by 0 bases and J by 2 bases, and 10 bases separated the two germline ends. The CDR3 reads CASSQDRALNTEAFF. CDR3 nucleotides: TGCGCCAGCAGCCAAGATAGGGCACTCAACACTGAAGCTTTCTTT.

The V call is TRBV2, the J call TRBJ1-4; a possible D gene is TRBD1 (5 bases). This CDR3 is built from 15 residues. Germline V gene lookup returns CDR1 SNHLY and CDR2 FYNNEI. V gave up 5 bases and J gave up 8 bases, with 18 bases separating them. CDR3 coding DNA: TGTGCCAGCAGTCAGACGGGAGGGGTCAGGGAAAAACTGTTTTTT. Protein product: CASSQTGGVREKLFF.

This chain links TRBV6-5 with TRBJ2-1; 7 positions match TRBD1. Per the germline V gene, CDR1 is MNHEY and CDR2 is SVGAGI. After removal of 6 bases from V and 9 bases from J, the junction contained 17 bases not matched to a gene. This CDR3 has 16 residues. CDR3 protein: CASSNNGVGQDGEQFF. The CDR3 DNA reads as TGTGCCAGCAGCAATAACGGGGTTGGACAGGACGGTGAGCAGTTCTTC.

This clonotype showed up just a few times. This chain links TRBV10-3 with TRBJ1-6, with 8 bases identical to TRBD1. Trimming removed 6 bases from V and 5 bases from J; junction bases left unmatched: 3. Germline CDR1 ENHRY, CDR2 SYGVKD. This CDR3 comprises 14 residues. The CDR3 here is CAIRMDRDNSPLHF. In DNA, the CDR3 is TGTGCCATCAGAATGGACAGGGATAATTCACCCCTCCACTTT.

J is TRBJ1-5 and V is TRBV18, with D tentatively TRBD1 (5 bases). Per germline, CDR1 KGHSH and CDR2 LQKENI. Trimming took 4 bases from V and 7 from J, leaving 14 bases between them. The CDR3 extends over 14 amino acids. The CDR3 here is CASSRGGPGQPQHF. The CDR3 bases are TGTGCCAGCTCACGCGGGGGTCCCGGGCAGCCCCAGCATTTT. Full variable domain (remainder filled in from reference TRBV18 and TRBJ1-5): NAGVMQNPRHLVRRRGQEARLRCSPMKGHSHVYWYRQLPEEGLKFMVYLQKENIIDESGMPKERFSAEFPKEGPSILRIQQVVRGDSAAYFCASSRGGPGQPQHFGDGTRLSIL.

This clonotype was found a few times. The CDR3 loop reads CASRRTGLAGANVLTF. CDR3 bases: TGTGCCAGCAGACGCACAGGTCTTGCTGGGGCCAACGTCCTGACTTTC. The V and J genes are TRBV6-2 or TRBV6-3 and TRBJ2-6; weak D call: TRBD1 (5 bases). V was trimmed by 6 bases and J by 2 bases, leaving 14 bases between them. CDR1 and CDR2 (germline): MNHEY, SVGEGT. CDR3 length: 16 amino acids.

The table lists this clonotype with many counts. The chain couples TRBV2 to TRBJ2-2, with D unclear. This CDR3 comprises 16 residues. V lost 8 bases and J 6 bases, leaving 22 bases between the germline ends. Germline V gene lookup returns CDR1 SNHLY and CDR2 FYNNEI. The CDR3 sequence is CASVEVSRRSPGELFF. Here the CDR3 DNA reads TGTGCCAGCGTCGAGGTATCTAGACGGTCACCCGGGGAGCTGTTTTTT. The whole variable domain, remainder taken from reference TRBV2 and TRBJ2-2, is EPEVTQTPSHQVTQMGQEVILRCVPISNHLYFYWYRQILGQKVEFLVSFYNNEISEKSEIFDDQFSVERPDGSNFTLKIRSTKLEDSAMYFCASVEVSRRSPGELFFGEGSRLTVL.

This clonotype has at least ten counts. The gene calls are TRBV7-6 and TRBJ2-1; D is ambiguous. CDR1 and CDR2 from the germline V gene are SGHVS and FNYEAQ. Trimming took 2 bases from V and 0 from J, leaving 5 bases between them. This CDR3 spans 14 amino acids. The CDR3 region is CASSLSSSYNEQFF. The CDR3, as DNA: TGTGCCAGCAGCTTAAGCAGCTCCTACAATGAGCAGTTCTTC.